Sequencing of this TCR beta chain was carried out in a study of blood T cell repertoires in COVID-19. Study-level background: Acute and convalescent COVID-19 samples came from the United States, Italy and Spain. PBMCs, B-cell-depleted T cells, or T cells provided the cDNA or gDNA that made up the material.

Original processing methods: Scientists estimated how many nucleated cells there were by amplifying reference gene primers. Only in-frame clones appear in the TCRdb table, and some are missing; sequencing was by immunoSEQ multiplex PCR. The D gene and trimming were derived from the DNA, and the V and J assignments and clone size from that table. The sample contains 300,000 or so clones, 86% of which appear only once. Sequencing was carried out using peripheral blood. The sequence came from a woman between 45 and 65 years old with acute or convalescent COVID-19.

CDR3 sequence: CASSFAGAHQPQHF. CDR3 nucleotide sequence: TGTGCCAGCAGTTTCGCGGGGGCCCATCAGCCCCAGCATTTT. This chain joins TRBV27 and TRBJ1-5, with a tentative D call TRBD1 (6 bases). The germline CDR1 and CDR2 sequences are MNHEY and SMNVEV (reference sequence). Trimming cost V 3 bases and J 5 bases, with 11 bases left between them. The CDR3 contains 14 residues.